The 19 T cell receptor beta chains listed next were all sequenced from one sample in a study of blood T cell repertoires in COVID-19. The method was immunoSEQ multiplex PCR; TCRdb's version includes in-frame clones alone and lacks a portion of them. The sample has around 330,000 clones, around 90% seen once. The specimen sequenced was PBMCs or T cells enriched from blood (not recorded which). The receptors originated from a man between 60 and 70 years old who had recovered from COVID-19.

In its sample, this clone was seen once. J is TRBJ2-2 and V is TRBV5-1; a possible D gene is TRBD1 (6 bases). In germline, CDR1 is SGHRS, CDR2 YFSETQ. CDR3 length: 18 residues. V lost 3 bases, J lost 2 bases, and 20 bases lay in between. The CDR3 nucleotides read TGCGCCAGCAGCTGGGACATCCTCTCGGGACGCAACACCGGGGAGCTGTTTTTT. Translated: CASSWDILSGRNTGELFF.

This chain joins TRBV7-9 and TRBJ2-7; 10 nucleotides align to TRBD1. This CDR3 has 16 residues. V lost 5 bases and J lost 1; bases outside the gene matches: 8. CDR1 is SEHNR, CDR2 FQNEAQ, per germline (reference sequence). DNA of the CDR3: TGTGCCAGCAGCCCTTCGCAGGGACAGGGGTCCTACGAGCAGTACTTC. Translated: CASSPSQGQGSYEQYF.

The chain is built from TRBV7-9 and TRBJ2-7, with D perhaps matching TRBD1 (6 bases). Trimming took off 5 bases at V and 6 bases at J, with 11 bases between the two ends. The CDR3 consists of 12 residues. The germline CDR1 and CDR2 sequences are SEHNR and FQNEAQ (reference sequence). The CDR3 here is CASSPGQFEQYF. DNA of the CDR3: TGTGCCAGCAGCCCTGGACAGTTCGAGCAGTACTTC.

This rearrangement joins TRBV4-2 to TRBJ2-7; perhaps TRBD1 as D (5 bases). Germline CDR1 reads LGHNA; CDR2 reads YNFKEQ. Trimming cost V 4 bases and J 4 bases, with 17 bases left between them. The CDR3 covers 15 residues. In DNA form, the CDR3 reads TGTGCCAGCAGCCTGGATTTAGGGGCCTTATACGAGCAGTACTTC. As protein: CASSLDLGALYEQYF.

This chain connects TRBV5-1 to TRBJ2-1; the match to TRBD2 covers 8 bases. The CDR3 length is 15 residues. J was trimmed by 6 bases and V by 4 bases; bases with no gene match: 9. Germline V gene lookup returns CDR1 SGHRS and CDR2 YFSETQ. CDR3 protein: CASSATSVLGNEQFF. DNA of the CDR3: TGCGCCAGCAGCGCGACTAGCGTATTAGGCAATGAGCAGTTCTTC.

The chain has TRBV3-1 (or the pseudogene TRBV3-2) and TRBJ2-5, with 10 bases that match TRBD2. Trimming cost V 5 bases and J 2 bases; bases outside gene matches: 8. This CDR3 spans 16 amino acids. Germline CDR1 and CDR2: LGHDT and YNNKEL (reference sequence). The CDR3 sequence is CASSTTSGMGQETQYF. In nucleotides, the CDR3 is TGTGCCAGCAGCACCACTAGCGGGATGGGTCAAGAGACCCAGTACTTC.

This chain uses TRBV9 with TRBJ1-1, with D perhaps TRBD1 (5 bases). The germline V gene has CDR1 SGDLS and CDR2 YYNGEE. CDR3 size: 14 residues. Trimming took 2 bases from V and 2 from J, leaving 10 bases between them. DNA for the CDR3: TGTGCCAGCAGCGTTGGCAGGGTTAACACTGAAGCTTTCTTT. Protein: CASSVGRVNTEAFF.

V gene TRBV6-5 combines with J gene TRBJ2-3; D unresolved. CDR3 length equals 13 residues. Trimming left V 6 bases short and J 10 bases short, with 17 bases between. Per germline, CDR1 MNHEY and CDR2 SVGAGI. The CDR3 region has the DNA TGTGCCAGCAGGGAGTCTGCCTGGGTCCCGCAGTATTTT. Translating gives CASRESAWVPQYF.

The rearrangement uses TRBV18 and TRBJ1-1; TRBD1 is a possible D gene (6 bases). Germline loops: CDR1 KGHSH, CDR2 LQKENI. CDR3 length: 16 amino acids. V was pared by 3 bases and J by 4 bases, with 18 bases between. DNA of the CDR3: TGTGCCAGCTCACCCTCGCGGGCAGGGGCGAGCACTGAAGCTTTCTTT. It codes for CASSPSRAGASTEAFF.

This sequence joins TRBV5-1 and TRBJ2-7, with a weak D call TRBD2 (5 bases). The germline V gene encodes CDR1 SGHRS and CDR2 YFSETQ. There are 14 residues in the CDR3. V lost 3 bases and J 2 bases, leaving 12 bases between the germline ends. The CDR3 DNA is TGCGCCAGCAGCTCTTCCGGGGATGCCTACGAGCAGTACTTC. It codes for CASSSSGDAYEQYF.

The rearrangement uses TRBV7-2 and TRBJ1-3, with D possibly TRBD1 on 5 matching bases. Germline V lookup: CDR1 SGHTA, CDR2 FQGNSA. This CDR3 contains 16 residues. Trimming cost V 3 bases and J 5 bases, with 17 bases left between them. This chain's CDR3 is CASSFSSGTLRNTIYF. DNA of the CDR3: TGTGCCAGCAGCTTCTCCTCGGGGACTTTAAGAAACACCATATATTTT. The variable domain in full, completed from reference TRBV7-2 and TRBJ1-3, reads GAGVSQSPSNKVTEKGKDVELRCDPISGHTALYWYRQSLGQGLEFLIYFQGNSAPDKSGLPSDRFSAERTGGSVSTLTIQRTQQEDSAVYLCASSFSSGTLRNTIYFGEGSWLTVV.

This chain uses TRBV4-1 with TRBJ2-1, with D hard to call. CDR3 length: 14 residues. V was clipped by 0 bases and J by 6 bases, with 9 bases between them. CDR1 is MGHRA, CDR2 YSYEKL, per germline. The CDR3 DNA reads TGCGCCAGCAGCCAAGAAGGCAGGTCCAATGAGCAGTTCTTC. It translates to CASSQEGRSNEQFF.

The chain couples TRBV19 to TRBJ2-4, with 8 bases matching TRBD1. The germline V gene encodes CDR1 LNHDA and CDR2 SQIVND (reference sequence). V dropped 5 bases and J dropped 6; count of bases not matched to a gene: 6. The CDR3 loop spans 14 amino acids. Here the CDR3 reads CASSLGQAVNIQYF. CDR3 coding DNA: TGTGCCAGTAGTTTGGGACAGGCGGTAAACATTCAGTACTTC.

The chain uses TRBV5-6 and TRBJ2-2, with 12 nucleotides matching TRBD2. The CDR3 has 16 amino acids. Germline assignment: CDR1 SGHDT and CDR2 YYEEEE. V lost 4 bases to trimming and J lost 6 bases; unmatched junction nucleotides: 7. The CDR3 is CASSPGLAGPAGELFF. Written as DNA, the CDR3 is TGTGCCAGCAGCCCAGGACTAGCGGGACCCGCCGGGGAGCTGTTTTTT.

The chain links TRBV18 to TRBJ1-2; D not resolved. Germline loops: CDR1 KGHSH, CDR2 LQKENI. The CDR3 runs 15 residues. Between the trimmed V and J ends, which lost 3 bases and 3 bases, there was a span of 14 bases. This CDR3 is CASSPRGPLDYGYTF. The CDR3 DNA follows: TGTGCCAGCTCACCTAGAGGGCCCCTGGACTATGGCTACACCTTC.

The V call is TRBV27, the J call TRBJ1-2; D might be TRBD1 (5 bases). V was clipped by 3 bases and J by 8 bases, with 13 bases between them. This CDR3 spans 13 amino acids. Per the germline V gene, CDR1 is MNHEY and CDR2 is SMNVEV (reference sequence). The CDR3 nucleotides read TGTGCCAGCAGTTTCTCGGGGGTTATCGGCTACACCTTC. It specifies CASSFSGVIGYTF.

The chain is built from TRBV15 and TRBJ1-2, with no clear D. Germline lookup yields CDR1 LNHNV and CDR2 YYDKDF (reference sequence). Deletions cut 0 bases from V and 4 bases from J, with 15 bases between. This CDR3 has 16 amino acids. CDR3 bases: TGTGCCACCAGCAGAGATCCTCGTAACAGCCCCTATGGCTACACCTTC. Its protein product is CATSRDPRNSPYGYTF.

J is TRBJ1-1 and V is TRBV28; D might be TRBD1 (5 bases). V was shortened by 10 bases and J by 2 bases, with 14 bases between the two germline ends. The CDR3 sequence is 13 residues long. Per the germline V gene, CDR1 is MDHEN and CDR2 is SYDVKM. The CDR3 DNA follows: TGTGCCACCCTAAAAGGGGTTAACACTGAAGCTTTCTTT. It codes for CATLKGVNTEAFF.

The genes are TRBV5-4 and TRBJ2-2; perhaps TRBD1 as D (6 bases). Germline V CDR1 and CDR2: SGHNT, YYREEE (reference sequence). V dropped 4 bases and J dropped 3 bases, with 16 bases sitting between them. The CDR3 length is 16 residues. DNA of the CDR3: TGTGCCAGCAGCAAACGTGGCCGACAGGACACCGGGGAGCTGTTTTTT. Amino acid sequence: CASSKRGRQDTGELFF. The full variable domain, completed using reference TRBV5-4 and TRBJ2-2, is ETGVTQSPTHLIKTRGQQVTLRCSSQSGHNTVSWYQQALGQGPQFIFQYYREEENGRGNFPPRFSGLQFPNYSSELNVNALELDDSALYLCASSKRGRQDTGELFFGEGSRLTVL.